This record looks at one TCR beta chain sequence and its context. The antigen is not known. Relative to the germline gene, one junction end is altered; a read error may explain this. This sample is drawn from a study of neurological immune-mediated disorders. The method for making cDNA was 5'RACE, and it used 10-nucleotide random UMIs. Over 160 million TCR-beta sequences from 15-18 subjects came from every sequencing run. TCRdb recomputed calls from the 5' RACE reads with MiXCR, one row per CDR3 protein. The sample has 16,000 or so distinct CDR3 sequences, around 9% seen once. Notes on the study in general: The greatest degree of TCR clonal expansion was observed in HTLV-1-associated myelopathy, with the lowest in multiple sclerosis, below that of healthy controls. None of the CDR3 amino acid sequences of expanded clones were shared across subjects, and this suggested private repertoires in all groups.

The TCR comes from a man aged 50-60 years in good health. The specimen was CD8+ T cells from blood.

CDR3 nucleotide sequence: TGTGCCAACTCCCTTAGCGGGAGGAGCACAGATACGCGGTATTTT. Protein sequence: CANSLSGRSTDTRYF. The gene calls are TRBV2 and TRBJ2-3, with 10 bases matching TRBD2. CDR1 SNHLY and CDR2 FYNNEI come from the germline V gene. The CDR3 spans 15 residues.